Following are 16 T cell receptor beta chains from one sample sequenced in a study of cytomegalovirus exposure and HLA in healthy donors. The PCR was carried out with 60 Vbeta primers and 13 Jbeta primers. Libraries were prepared by immunoSEQ multiplex PCR; TCRdb keeps only in-frame clonotypes and omits some of them. The sample lists 150,000 to 200,000 clones; around 75% were seen once. Sequencing was done on a sample of PBMCs. The receptors shown here come from a man aged 18-30 years in good health and CMV-seropositive.

The V call is TRBV4-1, the J call TRBJ1-4; tentative D call: TRBD1 (6 bases). This CDR3 spans 15 amino acids. Germline V gives CDR1 MGHRA, CDR2 YSYEKL. V was trimmed by 4 bases and J by 0 bases, leaving 9 bases between them. CDR3 residues: CASSLRQATNEKLFF. The CDR3 DNA is TGCGCCAGCAGCCTGCGACAGGCAACTAATGAAAAACTGTTTTTT.

The chain is built from TRBV28 and TRBJ2-7; 11 bases match TRBD2. The CDR3 has 14 residues. With 10 bases clipped from V and 4 bases from J, the junction kept 9 bases outside the gene matches. Looked up from germline, CDR1 is MDHEN and CDR2 is SYDVKM. The chain's CDR3 is CATITSGSTYEQYF. The CDR3 coding sequence is TGTGCCACCATAACTAGCGGGAGTACATACGAGCAGTACTTC. The whole variable domain, remainder taken from reference TRBV28 and TRBJ2-7, is DVKVTQSSRYLVKRTGEKVFLECVQDMDHENMFWYRQDPGLGLRLIYFSYDVKMKEKGDIPEGYSVSREKKERFSLILESASTNQTSMYLCATITSGSTYEQYFGPGTRLTVT.

The V call is TRBV7-2, the J call TRBJ2-3, with D possibly being TRBD2 (6 bases). The CDR3 runs 14 residues. Trimming pared 3 bases from V and 6 bases from J, leaving 13 bases between. The germline V gene encodes CDR1 SGHTA and CDR2 FQGNSA. The CDR3: CASSLGGLRDTQYF. The CDR3 bases are TGTGCCAGCAGCTTGGGCGGACTACGGGATACGCAGTATTTT.

The J gene is TRBJ2-7, the V gene TRBV27; D possibly corresponds to TRBD2 (6 bases). The CDR3 loop spans 14 amino acids. Germline lookup yields CDR1 MNHEY and CDR2 SMNVEV (reference sequence). Trimming cost V 2 bases and J 6 bases, with 14 bases left between them. The DNA for the CDR3 is TGTGCCAGCAGTTTAAGCGGGCCTACTGGCGAGCAGTACTTC. This sequence encodes CASSLSGPTGEQYF.

The rearrangement joins TRBV5-6 to TRBJ2-2; tentative D call: TRBD1 (5 bases). The V and J ends lost 0 bases and 2 bases respectively, with 8 bases between them. The CDR3 runs to 15 residues. CDR1 is SGHDT, CDR2 YYEEEE, per germline. Here the CDR3 DNA reads TGTGCCAGCAGCTTGGGGGGCCTAAACACCGGGGAGCTGTTTTTT. Translated: CASSLGGLNTGELFF.

This clone was seen a few times. Germline and junction disagree at one end, which may indicate a read error. The chain carries TRBV28 and TRBJ1-2; 7 bases are shared with TRBD1. This CDR3 is built from 14 residues. From germline, CDR1 is MDHEN and CDR2 SYDVKM. As DNA, the CDR3 is TGTGCCAGCAGTCCCCCGACAGGGATGGGTGGCTACCCCTTC. Amino acid sequence: CASSPPTGMGGYPF.

The V gene is TRBV2, the J gene TRBJ2-7, with a tentative D call TRBD2 (6 bases). The germline V gene encodes CDR1 SNHLY and CDR2 FYNNEI. V lost 0 bases, J lost 4 bases, and 7 bases lay in between. The CDR3 covers 13 residues. In DNA form, the CDR3 reads TGTGCCAGCAGTGAAGCTCGGGGGTACGAGCAGTACTTC. Translated, it gives CASSEARGYEQYF. The whole variable domain, remainder taken from reference TRBV2 and TRBJ2-7, is EPEVTQTPSHQVTQMGQEVILRCVPISNHLYFYWYRQILGQKVEFLVSFYNNEISEKSEIFDDQFSVERPDGSNFTLKIRSTKLEDSAMYFCASSEARGYEQYFGPGTRLTVT.

This clone was detected only once. The chain carries TRBV11-2 and TRBJ2-7; 8 bases map to TRBD1. V was pared by 5 bases and J by 2 bases, with 11 bases of the junction left unmatched. The germline V gene has CDR1 SGHAT and CDR2 FQNNGV. CDR3 length: 16 residues. CDR3 DNA: TGTGCCAGCAGCCCCACTCCGGGACAGGACCCCTACGAGCAGTACTTC. Protein: CASSPTPGQDPYEQYF.

This clone was counted once. This chain links TRBV10-3 with TRBJ2-6, with TRBD1 as a possible D gene (5 bases). CDR1 and CDR2 from the germline V gene are ENHRY and SYGVKD. Trimming pared 3 bases from V and 1 base from J, leaving 7 bases between. The CDR3 totals 15 residues. CDR3 region: CAISDQGSGANVLTF. The CDR3 region has the DNA TGTGCCATCAGTGATCAGGGTTCTGGGGCCAACGTCCTGACTTTC.

This chain joins TRBV15 and TRBJ2-1; no clear D. The germline V gene has CDR1 LNHNV and CDR2 YYDKDF (reference sequence). Trimming cost V 6 bases and J 2 bases, with 11 bases left between them. The CDR3 extends over 14 amino acids. The CDR3 DNA follows: TGTGCCACCAGAAAACCGACACCCTACAATGAGCAGTTCTTC. It specifies CATRKPTPYNEQFF.

In DNA form, the CDR3 reads TGTGCCAGCTCACCCTCCCCTCCGGGGGAGGGCTACACCTTC. It encodes CASSPSPPGEGYTF. The chain recombines TRBV18 with TRBJ1-2, with D perhaps matching TRBD1 (5 bases). V was shortened by 3 bases and J by 8 bases, with 16 bases between the two germline ends. CDR1 is KGHSH, CDR2 LQKENI, per germline. The CDR3 is made up of 14 amino acids.

This chain links TRBV6-5 with TRBJ1-4; weak D call: TRBD1 (5 bases). Trimming cost V 7 bases and J 0 bases, with 9 bases left between them. There are 14 residues in the CDR3. CDR1 is MNHEY, CDR2 SVGAGI, per germline. DNA for the CDR3: TGTGCCAGCACCGCGGGACCAACTAATGAAAAACTGTTTTTT. Translation: CASTAGPTNEKLFF.

This clone was seen a single time. The chain couples TRBV20-1 to TRBJ2-3; perhaps TRBD1 as D (6 bases). CDR1 is DFQATT, CDR2 SNEGSKA, per germline (reference sequence). The CDR3 extends over 10 amino acids. V gave up 3 bases and J gave up 8 bases, with 6 bases separating them. DNA of the CDR3: TGCAGTGCTAGCAGGGGTACGCAGTATTTT. It specifies CSASRGTQYF.

This chain's CDR3 is CASKPGYGDYGYTF. For the CDR3, the DNA is TGTGCCAGCAAACCGGGATACGGGGACTATGGCTACACCTTC. V is TRBV7-3 and J is TRBJ1-2; D remains ambiguous. CDR3 size: 14 residues. Germline-derived CDR1 and CDR2 are SGHTA and FQGTGA. V was pared by 7 bases and J by 3 bases, with 15 bases between.

The chain employs TRBV4-1 and TRBJ1-1, with TRBD1 matching over 11 bases. The CDR3 loop spans 14 amino acids. Germline-derived CDR1 and CDR2 are MGHRA and YSYEKL. After removal of 3 bases from V and 10 bases from J, the junction contained 7 bases not matched to a gene. CDR3 DNA: TGCGCCAGCAGCCAGACCGGGACAGGGGGGGGAGCTTTCTTT. Translating it yields CASSQTGTGGGAFF.

V and J are TRBV11-2 and TRBJ2-2; TRBD2 might be the D (5 bases). Trimming shortened V by 3 bases and J by 6 bases, and 20 bases separated the two germline ends. Germline lookup yields CDR1 SGHAT and CDR2 FQNNGV. The CDR3 is 17 residues long. In nucleotides, the CDR3 is TGTGCCAGCAGCTTGTTCGGACTTAAAGGGCTGTCCGGGGAGCTGTTTTTT. Protein sequence: CASSLFGLKGLSGELFF. The complete variable domain, with remaining parts taken from reference TRBV11-2 and TRBJ2-2, reads EAGVAQSPRYKIIEKRQSVAFWCNPISGHATLYWYQQILGQGPKLLIQFQNNGVVDDSQLPKDRFSAERLKGVDSTLKIQPAKLEDSAVYLCASSLFGLKGLSGELFFGEGSRLTVL.